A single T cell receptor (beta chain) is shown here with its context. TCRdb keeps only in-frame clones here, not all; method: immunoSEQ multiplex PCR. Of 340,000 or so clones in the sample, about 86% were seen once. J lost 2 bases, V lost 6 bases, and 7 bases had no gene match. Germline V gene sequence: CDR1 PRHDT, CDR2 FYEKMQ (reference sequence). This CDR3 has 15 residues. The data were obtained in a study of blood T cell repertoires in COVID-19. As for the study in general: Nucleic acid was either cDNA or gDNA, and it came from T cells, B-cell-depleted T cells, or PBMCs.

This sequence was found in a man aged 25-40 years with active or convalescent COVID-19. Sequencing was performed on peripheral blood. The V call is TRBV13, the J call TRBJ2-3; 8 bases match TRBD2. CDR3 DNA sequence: TGTGCCAGCAGAAAGGGGACTAGATCCACAGATACGCAGTATTTT. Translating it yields CASRKGTRSTDTQYF.